These 29 T cell receptor beta chains were sequenced from one sample in a study of T cells in Graves' hyperthyroidism and ophthalmopathy. TCR beta CDR3 region amplification was performed from RNA transcripts. A first-round RT-PCR of the TCR CDR3 used the HTBI primer set. MiXCR, applied by TCRdb to the multiplex PCR reads, yields one record per CDR3 protein. The sample contains 660,000 or so distinct CDR3 sequences, nearly 45% of which appear only once. The specimen sequenced was peripheral blood or thyroid tissue (not recorded which). These receptors all stem from an adult man with Graves' disease, either hyperthyroidism or ophthalmopathy (not recorded which).

Details on this clonotype: Just one base apart from a much larger clone, this may be a read error. This sequence joins TRBV7-6 and TRBJ2-5; 7 nucleotides line up with TRBD2. The CDR3 is 14 amino acids. V dropped 7 bases and J dropped 4; count of bases not matched to a gene: 9. Per the germline V gene, CDR1 is SGHVS and CDR2 is FNYEAQ. The CDR3 DNA follows: TGTGCCAGCAACCAAGGGAGGGCCGCAGAGACCCAGTACTTC. Its translation: CASNQGRAAETQYF.

This clonotype has only a few counts. The V call is TRBV9, the J call TRBJ1-4; D call uncertain. Trimming pared 4 bases from V and 8 bases from J, leaving 12 bases between. Germline V gives CDR1 SGDLS, CDR2 YYNGEE. This CDR3 is 13 amino acids long. CDR3 coding DNA: TGTGCCAGCAGCCTTCGAGCGGACGAAAAACTGTTTTTT. Amino acids: CASSLRADEKLFF. The full variable domain, completed using reference TRBV9 and TRBJ1-4, is DSGVTQTPKHLITATGQRVTLRCSPRSGDLSVYWYQQSLDQGLQFLIQYYNGEERAKGNILERFSAQQFPDLHSELNLSSLELGDSALYFCASSLRADEKLFFGSGTQLSVL.

The sample holds a few counts of this clonotype. CDR3 sequence (DNA): TGTGCCAGCAGCTTAGTCTCGGGGGGCAGGGAGCCCCAGCATTTT. Translated, it gives CASSLVSGGREPQHF. The rearrangement links TRBV7-2 to TRBJ1-5; tentatively, D is TRBD1 (6 bases). The CDR3 is made up of 15 amino acids. Trimming left V 1 base short and J 8 bases short, with 15 bases between. In germline, CDR1 is SGHTA, CDR2 FQGNSA.

Note on this clonotype: A much larger clone lies one base from this, so it may be a read error. This chain connects TRBV10-3 to TRBJ1-2, with D unclear. Germline assignment: CDR1 ENHRY and CDR2 SYGVKD. The CDR3 runs 13 residues. V was trimmed by 11 bases and J by 2 bases, leaving 15 bases between them. The CDR3 nucleotides read TGTGCCTCCTTTGACCAATTAAACTATGGCTACACCTTC. Translation: CASFDQLNYGYTF.

This clonotype was picked up many times. The chain uses TRBV7-8 and TRBJ2-7; the D gene is possibly TRBD1 (7 bases). V was cut by 5 bases and J by 1 base, with 9 bases left in between. The length of the CDR3 is 13 residues. Germline CDR1 SGHVS, CDR2 FQNEAQ. The CDR3 nucleotides read TGTGCCAGCAGCCAGGGGGGATCCTACGAGCAGTACTTC. Translated: CASSQGGSYEQYF.

The CDR3 here is CASGGDGRNTIYF. In DNA, the CDR3 is TGTGCCAGCGGGGGGGACGGTAGGAACACCATATATTTT. V usage is TRBV2 and J usage is TRBJ1-3, with TRBD1 as a possible D gene (5 bases). V lost 8 bases to trimming and J lost 7 bases, with 15 bases between them. The germline CDR1 and CDR2 sequences are SNHLY and FYNNEI. The CDR3 runs 13 residues.

This chain uses TRBV25-1 with TRBJ2-5; 7 bases agree with TRBD1. Looked up from germline, CDR1 is MGHDK and CDR2 is SYGVNS. Trimming cost V 5 bases and J 5 bases; bases outside gene matches: 11. There are 15 residues in the CDR3. CDR3 residues: CASSYGQGDGETQYF. The CDR3, as DNA: TGTGCCAGCAGTTACGGGCAGGGGGACGGGGAGACCCAGTACTTC.

The table lists this clonotype with a few counts. The rearrangement links TRBV7-3 to TRBJ1-3; no firm D call. Germline-derived CDR1 and CDR2 are SGHTA and FQGTGA. The CDR3 loop spans 16 amino acids. V lost 5 bases to trimming and J lost 0 bases, with 14 bases between them. DNA for the CDR3: TGTGCCAGCAGCGACCCGCAGGCCGACTCTGGAAACACCATATATTTT. Amino acids: CASSDPQADSGNTIYF.

The chain employs TRBV7-8 and TRBJ1-2; TRBD1 matches 8 bases. The CDR3 extends over 13 amino acids. The trim removed 6 bases at V and 5 bases at J, leaving 5 bases unmatched. Germline CDR1 is SGHVS and CDR2 is FQNEAQ. DNA of the CDR3: TGTGCCAGCAGGGAGACAGGGGATTATGGCTACACCTTC. Protein: CASRETGDYGYTF.

Turning to this clonotype: Being one base from a much bigger clone, this may be a read error. This chain links TRBV20-1 with TRBJ1-3, with no clear D. Germline-derived CDR1 and CDR2 are DFQATT and SNEGSKA (reference sequence). V was shortened by 5 bases and J by 0 bases, with 11 bases between the two germline ends. The CDR3 consists of 14 residues. CDR3 nucleotide sequence: TGCAGTGCTGGACGGCCCAGCTCTGGAAACACCATATATTTT. Translating it yields CSAGRPSSGNTIYF.

This clonotype has at least ten counts. CDR3 in amino acids: CASSANVYEQYF. The CDR3, as DNA: TGTGCCAGCAGCGCTAACGTTTACGAGCAGTACTTC. The chain couples TRBV7-9 to TRBJ2-7; D is ambiguous. V lost 5 bases, J lost 4 bases, and 9 bases lay in between. Germline lookup yields CDR1 SEHNR and CDR2 FQNEAQ (reference sequence). This CDR3 comprises 12 residues.

This clonotype was seen repeatedly, ten times or more. This chain links TRBV5-6 with TRBJ2-5, with 10 bases that match TRBD1. V trimming: 3 bases; J trimming: 4 bases; junction bases outside the gene matches: 3. The CDR3 extends over 14 amino acids. Germline loops: CDR1 SGHDT, CDR2 YYEEEE. CDR3 nucleotides: TGTGCCAGCAGCTCTGGGACAGGGGCAGAGACCCAGTACTTC. It specifies CASSSGTGAETQYF.

This clonotype appeared once. A much larger clonotype is one base distant, so this may be a read error. V is TRBV25-1 and J is TRBJ1-2; D remains ambiguous. The CDR3 contains 10 residues. The germline CDR1 and CDR2 sequences are MGHDK and SYGVNS. Trimming shortened V by 6 bases and J by 4 bases, and 3 bases separated the two germline ends. Here the CDR3 DNA reads TGTGCCAGCAGGGTCTATGGCTACACCTTC. Amino acid sequence: CASRVYGYTF.

This clonotype was observed many times. This chain links TRBV25-1 with TRBJ1-2, with 8 positions matching TRBD1. V trimming: 4 bases; J trimming: 4 bases; junction bases outside the gene matches: 14. The CDR3 runs to 17 residues. From germline, CDR1 is MGHDK and CDR2 SYGVNS. CDR3 nucleotides: TGTGCCAGCAGTGCTTCTACCGGGACAGGATCTTTCTATGGCTACACCTTC. It specifies CASSASTGTGSFYGYTF.

The sample holds one count of this clonotype. It is likely a read error, because the conserved phenylalanine at the end of the CDR3 is missing. Because the CDR3's place on the DNA is in doubt, the DNA is left out and the CDR3 is given as listed by TCRdb. The chain links TRBV15 to TRBJ1-4; TRBD1 is taken as the D call from the table, unchecked against the DNA. Counting both end residues, the CDR3 totals 11 amino acids. From germline, CDR1 is LNHNV and CDR2 YYDKDF (reference sequence). This chain's CDR3 is CATSRGDGGFY.

This chain joins TRBV4-2 and TRBJ2-7; 7 nucleotides line up with TRBD2. Germline CDR1 is LGHNA and CDR2 is YNFKEQ. The V and J ends lost 4 bases and 7 bases, in that order; junction bases with no gene match: 10. There are 14 residues in the CDR3. DNA of the CDR3: TGTGCCAGCAGCCCGCCGGGACTAAGCGGGGAGCAGTACTTC. It yields the protein CASSPPGLSGEQYF.

V is TRBV7-9 and J is TRBJ2-2, with D possibly TRBD2 on 7 matching bases. The CDR3 is 16 residues long. Deletions cut 3 bases from V and 0 bases from J, with 11 bases between. Germline V lookup: CDR1 SEHNR, CDR2 FQNEAQ (reference sequence). In DNA, the CDR3 is TGTGCCAGCAGCTTTGAGGGGGGGTCGAACACCGGGGAGCTGTTTTTT. Its translation is CASSFEGGSNTGELFF.

This clonotype has a single count. DNA for the CDR3: TGTGCCTGGAGTGTAGGTTTCAGAGAGGGAGGCGGCTACACCTTC. Translated, it gives CAWSVGFREGGGYTF. The gene calls are TRBV25-1 and TRBJ1-2; D not certain. Trimming pared 11 bases from V and 8 bases from J, leaving 27 bases between. Germline V lookup: CDR1 MGHDK, CDR2 SYGVNS. The CDR3 is 15 residues long.

This clonotype was counted many times. V usage is TRBV5-1 and J usage is TRBJ2-7, with no clear D. This CDR3 is built from 14 residues. The germline V gene encodes CDR1 SGHRS and CDR2 YFSETQ. The germline V and J ends were trimmed by 0 bases and 1 base, with 8 bases remaining between them. For the CDR3, the DNA is TGCGCCAGCAGCTTGGTCGAGCTATCCTACGAGCAGTACTTC. This translates into CASSLVELSYEQYF.

This clonotype was seen once. The rearrangement joins TRBV24-1 to TRBJ2-2, with D perhaps given as TRBD1 or TRBD2 (5 bases each). CDR1 is KGHDR, CDR2 SFDVKD, per germline. This CDR3 has 16 residues. Deletions cut 1 base from V and 4 bases from J, with 12 bases between. The DNA of the CDR3 is TGTGCCACCAGTGATTTAGAGGGGTCGGGCACCGGGGAGCTGTTTTTT. As protein: CATSDLEGSGTGELFF.

This clonotype was found once. The genes are TRBV5-1 and TRBJ1-1, with D unresolved. The CDR3 has 14 amino acids. CDR1 SGHRS and CDR2 YFSETQ come from the germline V gene. The V end was cut by 1 base, the J end by 0 bases, with 7 bases between. This CDR3 reads CASSLIEVNTEAFF. CDR3 DNA sequence: TGCGCCAGCAGCTTGATTGAGGTGAACACTGAAGCTTTCTTT.

This clonotype was recorded many times. The J gene is TRBJ2-7, the V gene TRBV20-1; tentatively, D is TRBD2 (5 bases). There are 12 residues in the CDR3. In germline, CDR1 is DFQATT, CDR2 SNEGSKA (reference sequence). The V and J ends lost 4 bases and 1 base respectively, with 8 bases between them. The CDR3 DNA is TGCAGTGCTACCGGGATGTCCTACGAGCAGTACTTC. Protein sequence: CSATGMSYEQYF.

This clonotype was detected a few times. The chain combines TRBV20-1 with TRBJ1-3, with D tentatively TRBD1 (5 bases). V lost 1 base and J 4 bases, leaving 11 bases between the germline ends. The CDR3 sequence is 14 residues long. Germline CDR1 and CDR2: DFQATT and SNEGSKA (reference sequence). CDR3 nucleotides: TGCAGTGCTAGAGTGCCGGCAGGGGGAAACACCATATATTTT. Translated: CSARVPAGGNTIYF.

V and J are TRBV20-1 and TRBJ1-3; 8 bases match TRBD1. CDR1 and CDR2 (germline): DFQATT, SNEGSKA (reference sequence). The V gene end was trimmed by 5 bases and the J gene end by 2 bases; junction bases not matched to a gene: 5. There are 14 residues in the CDR3. DNA for the CDR3: TGCAGTGCTCCCGACAGGGGAACTGGAAACACCATATATTTT. Its protein product is CSAPDRGTGNTIYF.

This sequence joins TRBV19 and TRBJ1-1; 12 bases align to TRBD1. The CDR3 sequence is 15 residues long. The J segment lost 10 bases and the V segment lost 4 bases, leaving 10 bases of the junction unmatched. From germline, CDR1 is LNHDA and CDR2 SQIVND (reference sequence). The CDR3 region has the DNA TGTGCCAGTAGTAGAAACCGGGACAGGGGGCATGGAGCTTTCTTT. As protein: CASSRNRDRGHGAFF. Together with reference TRBV19 and TRBJ1-1, the CDR3 gives the full variable domain: DGGITQSPKYLFRKEGQNVTLSCEQNLNHDAMYWYRQDPGQGLRLIYYSQIVNDFQKGDIAEGYSVSREKKESFPLTVTSAQKNPTAFYLCASSRNRDRGHGAFFGQGTRLTVV.

The chain is built from TRBV6-5 and TRBJ2-5; D might be TRBD1 (5 bases). Germline CDR1 is MNHEY and CDR2 is SVGAGI. The CDR3 has 14 amino acids. Trimming stripped 5 bases from V and 4 bases from J, with 14 bases between. The CDR3 DNA follows: TGTGCCAGCAGTCAGAGTTTCAGGGCAGAGACCCAGTACTTC. It specifies CASSQSFRAETQYF.

The chain employs TRBV12-3 or TRBV12-4 and TRBJ1-2; D is unclear. CDR3 length: 13 residues. V was pared by 5 bases and J by 7 bases, with 14 bases between. This CDR3 is CASSEAETGGYTF. Here the CDR3 DNA reads TGTGCCAGCAGTGAAGCCGAGACGGGTGGCTACACCTTC.

The chain joins TRBV7-9 to TRBJ2-7; tentatively, D is TRBD1 (6 bases). V lost 2 bases and J 10 bases, leaving 18 bases between the germline ends. Germline CDR1 and CDR2: SEHNR and FQNEAQ (reference sequence). The CDR3 loop spans 14 amino acids. CDR3 nucleotides: TGTGCCAGCAGCTTAACCCGGGACACAGAAGATCAGTACTTC. This sequence encodes CASSLTRDTEDQYF.

This clonotype was found a few times. One junction end does not reproduce the germline sequence, and a read error may be involved. This sequence joins TRBV7-8 and TRBJ1-4; tentatively, D is TRBD1 (6 bases). The CDR3 has 16 residues. CDR1 is SGHVS, CDR2 FQNEAQ, per germline. In nucleotides, the CDR3 is TGTGCCAGCAGCCCCCAACCCCCTGAACAGGGCGAAGGGGTAATTTTT. Translated: CASSPQPPEQGEGVIF.